The present entry profiles one TCR beta chain with its context. The clone's antigen remains unknown. No much larger clonotype is one base removed from it; base qualities were not supplied. The data originate from a study of blood T cell repertoires in COVID-19 (TCRdb year 2020). About the study as a whole: Samples covering the acute and convalescent phases of COVID-19 were provided by collaborators in the United States, Italy and Spain. The prospective study material was composed of cDNA or gDNA derived from T cells, B-cell-depleted T cells, or PBMCs. The dataset comprised deeply sampled blood TCRbeta repertoires from subjects exposed to, actively infected with, or recovered from COVID-19. The repertoires were made available in a free public database intended to serve as a resource for research on the immune response to SARS-CoV-2. The samples were drawn from the first 160 participants of the ongoing ImmuneRACE study and from some 1,300 subjects provided by 6 global collaborators. Nearly every sample came with metadata listing a de-identified subject ID, COVID-19 status, age in years and sex. Where available, HLA class I and class II types were taken from metadata supplied by the sample provider and were not determined by assay-based typing. Study-wide findings and limitations: The amount of clinical and demographic metadata varied by source and participant and was provided uncurated.

TCRbeta CDR3 regions were amplified from genomic DNA using the immunoSEQ Assay, a bias-controlled multiplex PCR. In the original analysis: The number of nucleated cells in each sample was estimated by amplification of reference gene primers within the assay. To quantify the absolute abundance of each unique TCRbeta CDR3 rearrangement, sequence reads were collapsed and filtered. For each sample, productive Simpson clonality was calculated by taking the square root of Simpson's diversity index across productive rearrangements. TCRdb provides this immuneACCESS table in a form limited to in-frame rearrangements. Some clones are lacking; in checked studies, under half of them reflect an unresolved V gene, and why the rest are absent is not known. From that table come the V and J calls and clone size; the DNA was used to work out D and trimming. In this sample the table shows about 340,000 clones, 87% of which occur a single time. The leading ten clones occupy nearly 6.5% of the sample.

Ends trimmed: V by 4 bases, J by 4 bases; bases unmatched to a gene: 6. The CDR3 numbers 15 residues from cysteine through phenylalanine. The CDR3 DNA has 45 bases and is translated from base 1. In the germline V gene, CDR1 corresponds to SGHDT and CDR2 to YYEEEE. At one collaborating source in Seattle, patients were enrolled during active infection and were followed longitudinally through the course of disease. Whole blood was collected in K2EDTA tubes by collaborating institutions according to the institutions' own protocols. Collaborator samples were shipped for TCRbeta analysis as frozen whole blood, isolated PBMCs, or DNA extracted from either sample type.

The receptor's source is a woman between 50 and 59 years old with COVID-19, enrolled during active disease. The sequence joins TRBV5-6 to TRBJ2-2, with 8 central nucleotides matching TRBD1. What was sequenced was peripheral blood. The base sequence is TGTGCCAGCAGCACCGGGACAGGTCTCACCGGGGAGCTGTTTTTT. This encodes CASSTGTGLTGELFF.